The entry that follows covers one TCR beta chain sequence. Its antigen remains unknown. The germline V and J ends were trimmed by 4 bases and 5 bases, with 9 bases remaining between them. This CDR3 spans 13 amino acids. Germline CDR1 SGDLS, CDR2 YYNGEE. This sample was included in a study of T cell responses to AZD1222 COVID-19 vaccine. Study-level results: Close to half of spike-specific TCRs reportedly recognize unmutated variant regions. Baseline testing showed seropositivity in only a handful of AZD1222 recipients. Donors in the cohort were predominantly white British and more often female, and clonal diversity was possibly underestimated. Spike-specific TCR breadth and depth went up after people got two AZD1222 doses.

TCRdb's copy holds only in-frame clones and misses some; the assay was immunoSEQ multiplex PCR. The sample contains about 82,000 clones, approximately 90% of which appear only once. The genes are TRBV9 and TRBJ2-2; the D is unclear. The TCR comes from an adult who received the AZD1222 COVID-19 vaccine. This specimen consisted of peripheral blood, obtained 28 days after the second AZD1222 dose. The CDR3 nucleotides read TGTGCCAGCAGCACAGACGTGACCGGGGAGCTGTTTTTT. Amino acid sequence: CASSTDVTGELFF. The variable domain in full, completed from reference TRBV9 and TRBJ2-2, reads DSGVTQTPKHLITATGQRVTLRCSPRSGDLSVYWYQQSLDQGLQFLIQYYNGEERAKGNILERFSAQQFPDLHSELNLSSLELGDSALYFCASSTDVTGELFFGEGSRLTVL.